The TCR beta chain under discussion was sequenced for a study of post-analysis software for immune sequencing data. Unique-molecular-identifier-tagged TCR beta cDNA libraries were used. TCRdb ran MiXCR on the PCR reads and lists one entry per CDR3 protein. The sample contains roughly 430,000 distinct CDR3 sequences, more than 30% of which appear only once. The source of this sequence is a girl aged 2 to 10 with multiple sclerosis. Sample: blood.

The CDR3 is CSASGGTYNEQFF. Written as DNA, the CDR3 is TGCAGTGCTAGTGGGGGCACCTACAATGAGCAGTTCTTC. This rearrangement joins TRBV20-1 to TRBJ2-1; possibly TRBD1 for D (6 bases). The germline V gene has CDR1 DFQATT and CDR2 SNEGSKA (reference sequence). Trimming took off 3 bases at V and 2 bases at J, with 8 bases between the two ends. The CDR3 totals 13 residues.